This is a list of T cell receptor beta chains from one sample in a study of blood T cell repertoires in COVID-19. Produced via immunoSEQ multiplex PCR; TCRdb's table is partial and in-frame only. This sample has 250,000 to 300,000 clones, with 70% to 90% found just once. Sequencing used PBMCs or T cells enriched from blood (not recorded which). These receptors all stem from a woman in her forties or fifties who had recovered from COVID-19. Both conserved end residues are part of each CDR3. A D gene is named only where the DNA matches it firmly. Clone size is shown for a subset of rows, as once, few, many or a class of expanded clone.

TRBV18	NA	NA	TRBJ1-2	CASSPSSGTNYGYTF	TGTGCCAGCTCACCATCATCAGGAACTAACTATGGCTACACCTTC
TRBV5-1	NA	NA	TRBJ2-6	CASSTGPGANVLTF	TGCGCCAGCAGCACAGGGCCTGGGGCCAACGTCCTGACTTTC
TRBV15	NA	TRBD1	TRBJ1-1	CATSRDRGNTEAFF	TGTGCCACCAGCAGGGACAGGGGTAACACTGAAGCTTTCTTT
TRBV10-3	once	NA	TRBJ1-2	CAINEGVSGLDGYTF	TGTGCCATCAACGAGGGAGTCAGCGGGTTAGATGGCTACACCTTC
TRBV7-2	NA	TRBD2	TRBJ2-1	CASSFPGLAGFPDEQFF	TGTGCCAGCAGCTTCCCGGGACTAGCGGGATTTCCGGATGAGCAGTTCTTC
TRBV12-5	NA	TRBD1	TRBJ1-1	CASGLDRGTEAFF	TGTGCTAGTGGTTTGGACAGGGGAACTGAAGCTTTCTTT
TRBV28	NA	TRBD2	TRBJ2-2	CASSGLVPGELFF	TGTGCCAGTTCGGGACTAGTCCCCGGGGAGCTGTTTTTT
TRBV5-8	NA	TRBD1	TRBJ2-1	CASSLTGANNEQFF	TGTGCCAGCAGCTTGACAGGGGCTAACAATGAGCAGTTCTTC
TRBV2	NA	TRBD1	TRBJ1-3	CASRSTGAGNTIYF	TGTGCCAGCAGATCGACAGGGGCCGGAAACACCATATATTTT
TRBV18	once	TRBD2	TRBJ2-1	CASSLPSGRRNNEQFF	TGTGCCAGCTCACTCCCTAGCGGGAGACGTAACAATGAGCAGTTCTTC
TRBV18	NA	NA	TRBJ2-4	CASSPAQNIKNIQYF	TGTGCCAGCTCACCGGCACAGAACATTAAAAACATTCAGTACTTC
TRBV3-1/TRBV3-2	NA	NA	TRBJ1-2	CASSHGGDYGYTF	TGTGCCAGCAGCCACGGGGGGGACTATGGCTACACCTTC
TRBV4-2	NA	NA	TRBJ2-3	CASSLPEGGVSTDTQYF	TGTGCCAGCAGCCTCCCCGAAGGGGGAGTATCCACAGATACGCAGTATTTT
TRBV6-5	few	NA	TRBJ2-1	CASNKESGLEQFF	TGTGCCAGCAACAAAGAATCGGGACTTGAGCAGTTCTTC
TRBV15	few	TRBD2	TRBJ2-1	CATSKKRGFAQEQFF	TGTGCCACCAGCAAGAAGCGGGGATTCGCACAGGAGCAGTTCTTC
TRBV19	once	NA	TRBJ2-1	CASSKTDYPYNEQFF	TGTGCCAGTAGCAAGACAGATTATCCTTACAATGAGCAGTTCTTC
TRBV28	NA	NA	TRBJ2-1	CASGGLRVNEQFF	TGTGCCAGCGGGGGACTCCGGGTGAATGAGCAGTTCTTC
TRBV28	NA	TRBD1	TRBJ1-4	CASSRDRGRINEKLFF	TGTGCCAGCAGTAGGGACAGGGGGCGGATCAATGAAAAACTGTTTTTT
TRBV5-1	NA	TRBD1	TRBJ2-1	CASKTGQIDIAQFF	TGCGCCAGTAAAACGGGACAGATCGATATTGCGCAGTTCTTC
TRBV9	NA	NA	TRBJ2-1	CASSGTTYNEQFF	TGTGCCAGCAGCGGGACTACCTACAATGAGCAGTTCTTC
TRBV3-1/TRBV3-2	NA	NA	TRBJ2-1	CASTPRGGNEQFF	TGTGCCAGCACCCCACGGGGTGGAAATGAGCAGTTCTTC
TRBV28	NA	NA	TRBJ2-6	CATPDSTGANVLTF	TGTGCCACTCCCGACAGCACTGGGGCCAACGTCCTGACTTTC
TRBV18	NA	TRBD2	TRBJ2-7	CASSPTSGSGHEQYF	TGTGCCAGCTCACCAACTAGCGGGAGCGGGCACGAGCAGTACTTC
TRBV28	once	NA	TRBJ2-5	CASSWSGQNQETQYF	TGTGCCAGCAGTTGGAGCGGTCAAAACCAAGAGACCCAGTACTTC
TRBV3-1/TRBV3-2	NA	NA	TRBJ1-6	CASSQDGGGSYNSPLHF	TGTGCCAGCAGCCAAGATGGGGGGGGGTCCTATAATTCACCCCTCCACTTT